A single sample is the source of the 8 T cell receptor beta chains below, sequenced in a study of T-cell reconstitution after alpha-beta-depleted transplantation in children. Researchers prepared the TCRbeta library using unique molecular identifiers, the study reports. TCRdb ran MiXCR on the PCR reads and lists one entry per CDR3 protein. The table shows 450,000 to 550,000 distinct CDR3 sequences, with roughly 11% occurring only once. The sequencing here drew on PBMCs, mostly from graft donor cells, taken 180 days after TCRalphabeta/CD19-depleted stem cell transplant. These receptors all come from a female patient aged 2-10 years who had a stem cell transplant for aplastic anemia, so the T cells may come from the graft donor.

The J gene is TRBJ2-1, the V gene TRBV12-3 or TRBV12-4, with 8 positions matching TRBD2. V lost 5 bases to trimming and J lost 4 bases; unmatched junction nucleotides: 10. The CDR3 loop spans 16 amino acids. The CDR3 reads CASSPPAAGGYNEQFF. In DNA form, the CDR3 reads TGTGCCAGCAGTCCCCCTGCTGCGGGAGGATACAATGAGCAGTTCTTC.

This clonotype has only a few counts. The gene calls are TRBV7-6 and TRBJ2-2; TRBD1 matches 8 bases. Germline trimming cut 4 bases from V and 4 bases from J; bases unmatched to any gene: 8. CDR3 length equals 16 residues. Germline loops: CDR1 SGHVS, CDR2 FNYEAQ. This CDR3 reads CASSSRTGWSTGELFF. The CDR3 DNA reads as TGTGCCAGCAGCTCAAGGACAGGGTGGAGCACCGGGGAGCTGTTTTTT.

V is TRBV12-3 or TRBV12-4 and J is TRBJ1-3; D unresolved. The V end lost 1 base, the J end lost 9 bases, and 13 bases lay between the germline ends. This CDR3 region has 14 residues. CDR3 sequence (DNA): TGTGCCAGCAGTTTAGGGACGGCGGAGGGCACCATATATTTT. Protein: CASSLGTAEGTIYF.

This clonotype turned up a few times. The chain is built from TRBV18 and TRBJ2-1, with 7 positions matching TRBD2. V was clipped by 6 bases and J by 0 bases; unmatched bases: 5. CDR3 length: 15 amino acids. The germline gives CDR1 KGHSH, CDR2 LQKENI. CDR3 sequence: CASSTGLSSYNEQFF. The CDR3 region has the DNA TGTGCCAGCTCTACGGGACTAAGCTCCTACAATGAGCAGTTCTTC.

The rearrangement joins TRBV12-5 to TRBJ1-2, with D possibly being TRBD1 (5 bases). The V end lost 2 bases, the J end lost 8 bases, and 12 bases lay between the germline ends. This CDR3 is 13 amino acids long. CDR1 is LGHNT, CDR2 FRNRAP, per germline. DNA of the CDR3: TGTGCTAGTGGTTTGTGGTGGGGACGGGGCTACACCTTC. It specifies CASGLWWGRGYTF. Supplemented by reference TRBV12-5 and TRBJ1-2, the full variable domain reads DARVTQTPRHKVTEMGQEVTMRCQPILGHNTVFWYRQTMMQGLELLAYFRNRAPLDDSGMPKDRFSAEMPDATLATLKIQPSEPRDSAVYFCASGLWWGRGYTFGSGTRLTVV.

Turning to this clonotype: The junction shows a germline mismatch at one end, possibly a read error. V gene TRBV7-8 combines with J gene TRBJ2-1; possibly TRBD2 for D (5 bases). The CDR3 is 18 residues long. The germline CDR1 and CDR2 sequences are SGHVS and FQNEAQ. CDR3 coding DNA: TGTACCAGCAGCCCCCGGTCCGGGATCCGGGCAGAATACAATGAGCAGTTCTTC. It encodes CTSSPRSGIRAEYNEQFF.

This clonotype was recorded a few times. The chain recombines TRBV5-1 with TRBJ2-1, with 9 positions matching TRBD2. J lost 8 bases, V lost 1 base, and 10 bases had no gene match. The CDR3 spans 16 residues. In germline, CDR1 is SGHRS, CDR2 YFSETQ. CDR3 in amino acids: CASSLWSREGRDEQFF. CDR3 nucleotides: TGCGCCAGCAGCTTGTGGTCGCGGGAGGGCCGTGATGAGCAGTTCTTC.

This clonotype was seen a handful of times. CDR3 nucleotides: TGCGCCAGCAGCCCGGATCGGGAGACCCAGTACTTC. It yields the protein CASSPDRETQYF. J is TRBJ2-5 and V is TRBV5-1; no clear D. The V end was cut by 4 bases, the J end by 5 bases, with 9 bases between. Germline loops: CDR1 SGHRS, CDR2 YFSETQ. The CDR3 length is 12 residues. The complete variable domain, with remaining parts taken from reference TRBV5-1 and TRBJ2-5, reads KAGVTQTPRYLIKTRGQQVTLSCSPISGHRSVSWYQQTPGQGLQFLFEYFSETQRNKGNFPGRFSGRQFSNSRSEMNVSTLELGDSALYLCASSPDRETQYFGPGTRLLVL.